What follows is one T cell receptor beta chain and its context. The antigen remains undetermined. Investigators prepared the TCR beta libraries by applying iRepertoire HTBI primers and Arm-PCR of CDR3 regions. Each CDR3 protein is one row after TCRdb ran MiXCR on the multiplex PCR reads. The table includes about 420,000 distinct CDR3 sequences, about 20% detected once. Time point meaning: persistent/refractory GD, antithyroid drugs over 5 years with positive TRAb. The TCR library used RNA extracted from PBMCs. Each patient gave approximately 8.8 milliliters of EDTA-anticoagulated peripheral blood. The source of the sample is a study of regulatory T cells in long-lasting Graves disease. Broader study findings: No thyroid tissue was studied; the work used peripheral blood only. TRBV28, TRBJ1-2 and TRBJ2-5 emerged as the favored segments in persistent disease.

The germline V gene has CDR1 SQVTM and CDR2 ANQGSEA. This CDR3 is built from 13 residues. V was cut by 0 bases and J by 6 bases, with 11 bases left in between. The sequenced sample was peripheral blood mononuclear cells (PBMCs), obtained when the disease was refractory, from a patient treated with antithyroid drugs. The gene calls are TRBV29-1 and TRBJ1-1; D remains unclear. The sequence was collected from a female donor with Graves disease. In DNA form, the CDR3 reads TGCAGCGTTGAAGAATTTCGAGCCTCTGAAGCTTTCTTT. This sequence encodes CSVEEFRASEAFF. Full variable domain (missing parts from reference TRBV29-1 and TRBJ1-1): SAVISQKPSRDICQRGTSLTIQCQVDSQVTMMFWYRQQPGQSLTLIATANQGSEATYESGFVIDKFPISRPNLTFSTLTVSNMSPEDSSIYLCSVEEFRASEAFFGQGTRLTVV.